The following is a T cell receptor beta chain sequence with its context. The antigen is not known. The immunoSEQ assay was version 4, run in survey mode. Genomic DNA was diluted to 10 ng/uL, up to 1 ug per sample. Measured with immunoSEQ multiplex PCR; TCRdb has only the in-frame clones, and not every one. The repertoire holds tens of thousands of clones, approximately 90% seen once, with around 2% in the top ten. This record belongs to a study of persistence of HIV-infected CD4 T cells. Study-wide findings and caveats: Compared with CD3/CD28-stimulated cells, CMV- and Gag-responding cells showed lower TCRbeta richness.

V was cut by 3 bases and J by 4 bases, with 6 bases left in between. The CDR3 consists of 12 residues. From germline, CDR1 is MNHEY and CDR2 SMNVEV (reference sequence). Anti-CD3/anti-CD28 beads served as a nonspecific positive control stimulus. Sorting of responding CD4+ T cells relied on upregulated CD40 ligand together with CD69. Donors had CD4+ T cell counts above 400 cells/uL and were CMV-seropositive. The chain has TRBV27 and TRBJ2-5, with D perhaps matching TRBD1 (5 bases). The source material was CD4+ T cells sorted from PBMCs after 18-hour stimulation, sampled from a patient who received antiretroviral therapy. This TCR was sampled from an adult man with HIV who was CMV-seropositive. The CDR3 sequence: CASSFRGETQYF. In DNA form, the CDR3 reads TGTGCCAGCAGTTTTAGGGGAGAGACCCAGTACTTC.